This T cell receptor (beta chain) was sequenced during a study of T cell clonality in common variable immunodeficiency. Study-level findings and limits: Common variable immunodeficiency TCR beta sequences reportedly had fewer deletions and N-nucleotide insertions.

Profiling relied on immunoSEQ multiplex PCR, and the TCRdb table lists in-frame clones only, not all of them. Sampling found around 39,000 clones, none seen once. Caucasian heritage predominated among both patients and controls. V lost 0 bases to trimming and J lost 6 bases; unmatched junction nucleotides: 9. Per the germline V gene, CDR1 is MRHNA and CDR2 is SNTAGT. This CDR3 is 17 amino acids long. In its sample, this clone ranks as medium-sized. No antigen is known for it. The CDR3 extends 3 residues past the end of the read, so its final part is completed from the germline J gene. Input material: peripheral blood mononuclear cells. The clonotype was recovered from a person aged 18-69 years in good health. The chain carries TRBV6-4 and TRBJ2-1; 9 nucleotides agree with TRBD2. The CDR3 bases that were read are TGTGCCAGCAGTGACTCGACTCCTAGCGGGGTCCCCAATGAG. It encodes CASSDSTPSGVPNE. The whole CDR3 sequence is CASSDSTPSGVPNEQFF.